This T cell receptor beta chain was obtained from a study of T cells expressing NK-cell markers. Study information: Sorted CD3+CD56-NKG2C+, CD3+CD56+NKG2C+ and CD3+CD56+NKG2C- T cells supplied the TCR beta repertoires. Overall study results and limits: Roughly six donors had dominant NKG2C+ clonotypes that comprised roughly 1.0-8% of their CD8+ T cells.

Using the 5' RACE reads, TCRdb records one entry per CDR3 protein without DNA. The table lists approximately 110,000 distinct CDR3 sequences. Comment on this clonotype: Its specificity is unknown.

The sequenced material came from blood T cells: a sorted CD56 or NKG2C T cell subset, CD4+ or CD8+ T cells, or bulk PBMC T cells (not recorded which). The TCR originated in a woman aged 18 to 75 in good health.

CDR3 protein: CATSGPGEFETQYF. This chain joins TRBV24-1 and TRBJ2-5; TCRdb proposes TRBD1, but this gene call is untestable without DNA. This CDR3 is built from 14 residues. Germline V lookup: CDR1 KGHDR, CDR2 SFDVKD.